The subject of this entry is one T cell receptor beta chain. The antigen is undetermined. This entry belongs to a study of response to subunit inactivated influenza vaccine. Findings and caveats of the study: Authors proposed each seasonal influenza vaccination draws in few new T cells.

TCRdb reprocessed the RT-PCR reads with MiXCR, giving one entry per CDR3 protein. The table has roughly 700,000 distinct CDR3 sequences, around a sixth seen once; the top ten hold around 10%. The CDR3 spans 12 residues. The trim removed 6 bases at V and 7 bases at J, leaving 4 bases unmatched. From germline, CDR1 is DFQATT and CDR2 SNEGSKA (reference sequence). This TCR was sampled from a man in his forties or fifties who received an inactivated influenza vaccine. The sample consisted of PBMCs from blood, taken about 11 days after vaccination. The rearrangement joins TRBV20-1 to TRBJ2-1; 9 bases match TRBD2. CDR3 nucleotides: TGCAGTGCAGGGACTAGCAGGAATGAGCAGTTCTTC. Encoded protein: CSAGTSRNEQFF.